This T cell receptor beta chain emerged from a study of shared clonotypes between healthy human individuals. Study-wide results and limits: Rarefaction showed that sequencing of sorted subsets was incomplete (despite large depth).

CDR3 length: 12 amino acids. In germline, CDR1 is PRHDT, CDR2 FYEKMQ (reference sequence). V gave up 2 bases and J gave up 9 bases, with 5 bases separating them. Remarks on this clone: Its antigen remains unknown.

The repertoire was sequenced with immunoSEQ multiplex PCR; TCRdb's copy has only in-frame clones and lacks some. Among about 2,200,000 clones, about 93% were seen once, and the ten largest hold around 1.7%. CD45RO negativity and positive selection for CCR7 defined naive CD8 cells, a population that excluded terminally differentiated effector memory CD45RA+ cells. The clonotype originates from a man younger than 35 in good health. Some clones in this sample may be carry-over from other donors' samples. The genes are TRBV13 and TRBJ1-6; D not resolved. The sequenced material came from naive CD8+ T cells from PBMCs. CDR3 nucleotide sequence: TGTGCCAGCAGCTTACAGTTTTCACCCCTCCACTTT. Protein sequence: CASSLQFSPLHF.